The 31 T cell receptor beta chains reported below all come from one sample, sequenced in a study of vaccination and CD4 T cells after COVID-19. Sample treatment: 10-day PBMC culture with coronavirus spike peptide pools or control peptides (ViraFEST assay). Researchers collected the unexposed donor's CD4+ T cells before the COVID-19 pandemic (2011-2018). Scientists ran DNA taken from cultured CD4+ T cells through the Oncomine TCR Beta short-read assay for sequencing. TCRdb used MiXCR to reprocess the PCR reads, holding one entry per CDR3 protein. The sample holds 5,500 to 8,500 distinct CDR3 sequences; roughly 30% are singletons and the top ten take roughly 22%. Antigens for these TCRs are unknown. Sequencing input: CD4+ T cells from blood, cultured in vitro. All receptors derive from a human donor in good health.

This clonotype has only a few counts. The V gene is TRBV6-1, the J gene TRBJ1-1; D call uncertain. The CDR3 is 15 residues long. CDR1 is MNHNS and CDR2 is SASEGT in the germline V gene. V was trimmed by 6 bases and J by 0 bases, leaving 14 bases between them. The CDR3 region is CASSIRETMNTEAFF. The CDR3 DNA follows: TGTGCCAGCAGCATCCGGGAGACCATGAACACTGAAGCTTTCTTT.

The CDR3 region is CASSLGFSQNFYGYTF. The CDR3 DNA reads as TGCGCCAGCAGCTTGGGGTTTAGCCAGAACTTCTATGGCTACACCTTC. This chain links TRBV5-1 with TRBJ1-2; no clear D. Germline V gene sequence: CDR1 SGHRS, CDR2 YFSETQ. The CDR3 runs to 16 residues. The V gene lost 0 bases and the J gene lost 4 bases, with 16 bases spanning the gap.

The CDR3 DNA follows: TGTGCCATCTTTAGGGAGGGAACGGGTGGCTACACCTTC. Protein product: CAIFREGTGGYTF. This sequence joins TRBV10-3 and TRBJ1-2; D is uncertain. This CDR3 comprises 13 residues. V gave up 8 bases and J gave up 7 bases, with 17 bases separating them. Germline CDR1 ENHRY, CDR2 SYGVKD.

This clonotype is hyperexpanded. This chain uses TRBV7-3 with TRBJ1-1; 7 nucleotides line up with TRBD1. The ends lost 0 bases at V and 10 bases at J; junction bases unmatched: 8. The CDR3 covers 14 residues. Germline values: CDR1 SGHTA, CDR2 FQGTGA. CDR3 amino acids: CASSLTAGQVRAFF. Written as DNA, the CDR3 is TGTGCCAGCAGCTTAACCGCCGGACAGGTTCGAGCTTTCTTT.

This clonotype was observed a single time. The CDR3 loop reads CASSFSGTSNTEAFF. CDR3 nucleotides: TGTGCCAGCAGCTTTTCCGGGACATCCAACACTGAAGCTTTCTTT. The rearrangement uses TRBV11-2 and TRBJ1-1; D may be TRBD1 (6 bases). CDR3 length equals 15 residues. V lost 3 bases and J 2 bases, leaving 13 bases between the germline ends. The germline CDR1 and CDR2 sequences are SGHAT and FQNNGV.

This chain joins TRBV10-3 and TRBJ1-6, with TRBD1 matching over 8 bases. The CDR3 runs to 16 residues. J gave up 4 bases and V 5 bases, and 7 bases lay outside the gene matches. CDR1 is ENHRY and CDR2 is SYGVKD in the germline V gene. Here the CDR3 DNA reads TGTGCCATCAGTCCAGGGGGCCGGCAATATAATTCACCCCTCCACTTT. Translating it yields CAISPGGRQYNSPLHF.

V is TRBV7-8 and J is TRBJ2-2, with D possibly being TRBD1 (5 bases). Germline values: CDR1 SGHVS, CDR2 FQNEAQ. The ends were cut back, 2 bases at V and 7 bases at J, with 5 bases in the middle. The CDR3 is 12 residues long. The CDR3 protein is CASSLRGGELFF. CDR3 nucleotides: TGTGCCAGCAGCTTAAGGGGCGGGGAGCTGTTTTTT. Full variable domain (rest looked up from reference TRBV7-8 and TRBJ2-2): GAGVSQSPRYKVAKRGQDVALRCDPISGHVSLFWYQQALGQGPEFLTYFQNEAQLDKSGLPSDRFFAERPEGSVSTLKIQRTQQEDSAVYLCASSLRGGELFFGEGSRLTVL.

This clonotype appeared a few times. The CDR3 is CASSPLVNTEAFF. In DNA form, the CDR3 reads TGTGCCAGCAGCCCCTTGGTGAACACTGAAGCTTTCTTT. The V and J genes are TRBV6-1 and TRBJ1-1, with D unresolved. With 6 bases removed from V and 0 bases from J, the gap between germline ends came to 8 bases. The germline CDR1 and CDR2 sequences are MNHNS and SASEGT. This CDR3 contains 13 residues.

The J gene is TRBJ1-2, the V gene TRBV27, with TRBD1 as a possible D gene (6 bases). The germline CDR1 and CDR2 sequences are MNHEY and SMNVEV (reference sequence). The CDR3 covers 16 residues. With 6 bases removed from V and 4 bases from J, the gap between germline ends came to 21 bases. The CDR3 loop reads CASSADRLVSSYGYTF. Written as DNA, the CDR3 is TGTGCCAGCAGCGCGGACAGACTCGTCAGTAGCTATGGCTACACCTTC.

This clonotype rates as medium-sized. The genes are TRBV6-1 and TRBJ1-5; D ambiguous. The germline V gene encodes CDR1 MNHNS and CDR2 SASEGT. V lost 1 base and J 12 bases, leaving 7 bases between the germline ends. The CDR3 spans 11 residues. The CDR3 bases are TGTGCCAGCAGTGAAGTTGTGGTCCAGCATTTT. The encoded protein is CASSEVVVQHF.

The gene calls are TRBV29-1 and TRBJ2-2, with 11 bases matching TRBD1. The CDR3 covers 13 residues. Trimming cost V 6 bases and J 6 bases; bases outside gene matches: 3. Germline V gives CDR1 SQVTM, CDR2 ANQGSEA. CDR3: CSVRTGGSGELFF. In nucleotides, the CDR3 is TGCAGCGTCAGGACAGGGGGCTCCGGGGAGCTGTTTTTT.

This clonotype was observed a few times. The chain couples TRBV29-1 to TRBJ1-5, with 7 bases identical to TRBD1. The CDR3 extends over 14 amino acids. Germline V gene sequence: CDR1 SQVTM, CDR2 ANQGSEA. V lost 5 bases and J lost 2; bases outside the gene matches: 6. The CDR3 sequence is CSVSTGSGNQPQHF. The CDR3 DNA reads TGCAGCGTTTCGACAGGGTCGGGCAATCAGCCCCAGCATTTT.

The chain links TRBV20-1 to TRBJ2-7; TRBD2 matches at 9 bases. Unmatched junction bases numbered 13, after V lost 6 bases and J lost 7 bases. Germline CDR1 reads DFQATT; CDR2 reads SNEGSKA (reference sequence). The CDR3 extends over 14 amino acids. In DNA form, the CDR3 reads TGCAGTGCCGAAAGGGCGGGGGGGCAAGAAGAGCAGTACTTC. Its protein is CSAERAGGQEEQYF.

This chain joins TRBV9 and TRBJ1-6; 9 bases are shared with TRBD1. The CDR3 is made up of 14 amino acids. In germline, CDR1 is SGDLS, CDR2 YYNGEE. V was pared by 4 bases and J by 8 bases, with 4 bases of the junction left unmatched. The CDR3 protein is CASSPGQGYSPLHF. CDR3 sequence (DNA): TGTGCCAGCAGCCCCGGACAGGGGTATTCACCCCTCCACTTT.

The chain has TRBV10-3 and TRBJ1-2; a weak D match, TRBD1 (6 bases). V lost 8 bases and J 5 bases, leaving 15 bases between the germline ends. The CDR3 loop spans 13 amino acids. Germline V gives CDR1 ENHRY, CDR2 SYGVKD. CDR3 loop: CAILRTEFYGYTF. The CDR3 nucleotides are TGTGCCATCTTAAGGACAGAGTTTTATGGCTACACCTTC.

The J gene is TRBJ2-3, the V gene TRBV12-3 or TRBV12-4; 11 bases align to TRBD2. Trimming removed 10 bases from V and 0 bases from J; junction bases left unmatched: 6. The CDR3 length is 15 residues. The CDR3 loop is CATRLAGPSTDTQYF. Written as DNA, the CDR3 is TGTGCCACCCGACTAGCGGGACCCAGCACAGATACGCAGTATTTT.

This chain links TRBV12-3 or TRBV12-4 with TRBJ1-2; 8 nucleotides match TRBD1. The CDR3 is 15 amino acids. V gave up 5 bases and J gave up 7 bases; unmatched junction bases: 12. The CDR3 loop reads CASSQGSLTGVGYTF. CDR3 in DNA: TGTGCCAGCAGTCAGGGGTCTTTGACAGGGGTTGGCTACACCTTC.

In DNA, the CDR3 is TGTGCCAGCAGCCAAGACGAGGGGGGGCACAGGTTCTATGGCTACACCTTC. Translation gives CASSQDEGGHRFYGYTF. The chain combines TRBV4-2 with TRBJ1-2; D may be TRBD1 (6 bases). The V end lost 0 bases, the J end lost 4 bases, and 18 bases lay between the germline ends. This CDR3 spans 17 amino acids. In germline, CDR1 is LGHNA, CDR2 YNFKEQ.

V usage is TRBV10-3 and J usage is TRBJ2-7; no definite D call. Germline loops: CDR1 ENHRY, CDR2 SYGVKD. Trimming took 3 bases from V and 3 from J, leaving 9 bases between them. The CDR3 loop spans 13 amino acids. The CDR3 coding sequence is TGTGCCATCAGTGATGGCCTTCGCTACGAGCAGTACTTC. It is translated as CAISDGLRYEQYF.

This clonotype has more than one count but fewer than ten. J is TRBJ1-1 and V is TRBV6-1; 7 bases are a match to TRBD1. Germline V CDR1 and CDR2: MNHNS, SASEGT. The V and J ends lost 7 bases and 8 bases, in that order; junction bases with no gene match: 7. This CDR3 contains 12 residues. CDR3 nucleotide sequence: TGTGCCAGCAATTCCCCGGGACAGGAAGCTTTCTTT. Protein: CASNSPGQEAFF.

This rearrangement joins TRBV5-1 to TRBJ1-6, with unresolved D. Germline assignment: CDR1 SGHRS and CDR2 YFSETQ. The length of the CDR3 is 13 residues. The V and J ends lost 5 bases and 10 bases respectively, with 13 bases between them. CDR3 coding DNA: TGCGCCAGCAGTTACTGGAATCTGTCACCCCTCCACTTT. It is translated as CASSYWNLSPLHF.

This clonotype was picked up a small number of times. The gene calls are TRBV20-1 and TRBJ2-2; no firm D call. V lost 4 bases, J lost 3 bases, and 12 bases lay in between. The CDR3 contains 14 residues. CDR1 is DFQATT, CDR2 SNEGSKA, per germline (reference sequence). CDR3 nucleotides: TGCAGTGCTATGTCCGGGCGCGACACCGGGGAGCTGTTTTTT. Protein: CSAMSGRDTGELFF.

V and J are TRBV7-9 and TRBJ2-7, with 13 bases identical to TRBD2. The V gene end was trimmed by 1 base and the J gene end by 8 bases; junction bases not matched to a gene: 5. The germline V gene has CDR1 SEHNR and CDR2 FQNEAQ (reference sequence). The CDR3 loop spans 15 amino acids. CDR3 residues: CASSLVGTSGVQQYF. The CDR3 region has the DNA TGTGCCAGCAGCTTAGTGGGGACTAGCGGGGTCCAGCAGTACTTC.

Here the CDR3 reads CAIPDRVREKLFF. DNA for the CDR3: TGTGCCATCCCTGACAGGGTCCGAGAAAAACTGTTTTTT. This chain connects TRBV21-1 to TRBJ1-4; TRBD1 reflects the table's D call only, with no check against the DNA. TRBV21-1 corresponds to a pseudogene. The CDR3 has 13 residues.

The V call is TRBV2, the J call TRBJ2-5; D possibly corresponds to TRBD2 (7 bases). Germline V CDR1 and CDR2: SNHLY, FYNNEI. Trimming took 4 bases from V and 4 from J, leaving 16 bases between them. The CDR3 runs 15 residues. This CDR3 reads CASSGGGHLAETQYF. The CDR3 bases are TGTGCCAGCAGTGGGGGGGGGCACCTAGCAGAGACCCAGTACTTC.

This CDR3 reads CASSDLGTDHIGGNNEQFF. CDR3 in DNA: TGTGCCAGCAGTGATCTGGGCACCGACCATATCGGGGGTAACAATGAGCAGTTCTTC. The chain carries TRBV6-1 and TRBJ2-1, with D possibly being TRBD2 (6 bases). Germline V lookup: CDR1 MNHNS, CDR2 SASEGT. V lost 3 bases and J lost 5, with 26 bases in between. This CDR3 is built from 19 residues.

This clonotype has only a few counts. In DNA form, the CDR3 reads TGTGCCAGCAACGGGCGCGGAGCCTACGAGCAGTACTTC. This codes for CASNGRGAYEQYF. The V and J genes are TRBV27 and TRBJ2-7; no definite D call. The CDR3 spans 13 residues. The V gene's germline CDR1 is MNHEY and CDR2 SMNVEV (reference sequence). V lost 7 bases, J lost 2 bases, and 12 bases lay in between.

V gene TRBV4-2 combines with J gene TRBJ2-1, with TRBD2 matching over 10 bases. The ends lost 3 bases at V and 5 bases at J; junction bases unmatched: 4. The CDR3 length is 15 residues. Germline loops: CDR1 LGHNA, CDR2 YNFKEQ. This CDR3 is CASSHGTSDDNEQFF. DNA of the CDR3: TGTGCCAGCAGCCACGGGACTAGCGACGACAATGAGCAGTTCTTC.

This chain links TRBV27 with TRBJ2-7; maybe TRBD2 (6 bases). Trimming cost V 5 bases and J 4 bases, with 21 bases left between them. Germline V lookup: CDR1 MNHEY, CDR2 SMNVEV (reference sequence). The CDR3 has 16 amino acids. The DNA of the CDR3 is TGTGCCAGCAGTGAAGCTCCCCCGGGACTGCGATACGAGCAGTACTTC. This translates into CASSEAPPGLRYEQYF.

This clonotype occurred a few times. The gene calls are TRBV11-2 and TRBJ1-2, with no clear D. V was trimmed by 3 bases and J by 7 bases, leaving 15 bases between them. The germline gives CDR1 SGHAT, CDR2 FQNNGV. The CDR3 runs 14 residues. The CDR3 nucleotides are TGTGCCAGCAGCTTTGGTGAGGCAGTCGGTGGCTACACCTTC. This encodes CASSFGEAVGGYTF.

The gene calls are TRBV9 and TRBJ2-5, with 8 bases lining up with TRBD2. Per germline, CDR1 SGDLS and CDR2 YYNGEE. The CDR3 is 15 residues long. Unmatched junction bases numbered 5, after V lost 2 bases and J lost 2 bases. The CDR3 DNA sequence: TGTGCCAGCAGCGTTAATAGCGGGGCACAAGAGACCCAGTACTTC. Amino acid sequence: CASSVNSGAQETQYF.